A single sample gave rise to the 19 T cell receptor beta chains below, sequenced in a study of cytomegalovirus exposure and HLA in healthy donors. Measured with immunoSEQ multiplex PCR; TCRdb has only the in-frame clones, and not every one. Of approximately 150,000 clones detected, around 87% appear once; the ten largest clones hold 7.5% to 9%. Sequenced: PBMCs. These TCRs come from a young man in good health and CMV-seropositive.

The genes are TRBV5-8 and TRBJ1-1; 7 positions agree with TRBD1. The V gene end was trimmed by 5 bases and the J gene end by 1 base; junction bases not matched to a gene: 5. The CDR3 has 14 amino acids. Germline-derived CDR1 and CDR2 are SGHTS and YDEGEE. In nucleotides, the CDR3 is TGTGCCAGCAGGCTAAGGACAGGGAACACTGAAGCTTTCTTT. Protein: CASRLRTGNTEAFF.

The chain employs TRBV28 and TRBJ2-1; TRBD1 might be the D (6 bases). This CDR3 has 11 amino acids. Germline values: CDR1 MDHEN, CDR2 SYDVKM. Trimming stripped 7 bases from V and 10 bases from J, with 11 bases between. This CDR3 is CASTLGTEQFF. The DNA for the CDR3 is TGTGCCAGCACCCTGGGGACAGAGCAGTTCTTC.

The rearrangement links TRBV27 to TRBJ2-7, with a tentative D call TRBD2 (5 bases). There are 14 residues in the CDR3. Per the germline V gene, CDR1 is MNHEY and CDR2 is SMNVEV (reference sequence). V was shortened by 3 bases and J by 5 bases, with 14 bases between the two germline ends. As DNA, the CDR3 is TGTGCCAGCAGTTTTAGTGGGAGCATGCACGAGCAGTACTTC. Translation gives CASSFSGSMHEQYF.

The chain has TRBV7-8 and TRBJ2-2; 14 bases agree with TRBD2. Per germline, CDR1 SGHVS and CDR2 FQNEAQ. This CDR3 is 17 amino acids long. V shed 5 bases, J shed 2 bases, and the junction held 4 bases outside the gene matches. CDR3 protein: CASSPGTSGGNTGELFF. For the CDR3, the DNA is TGTGCCAGCAGCCCAGGGACTAGCGGGGGAAACACCGGGGAGCTGTTTTTT. The full variable domain, its missing parts supplied by reference TRBV7-8 and TRBJ2-2, is GAGVSQSPRYKVAKRGQDVALRCDPISGHVSLFWYQQALGQGPEFLTYFQNEAQLDKSGLPSDRFFAERPEGSVSTLKIQRTQQEDSAVYLCASSPGTSGGNTGELFFGEGSRLTVL.

This rearrangement joins TRBV5-8 to TRBJ2-1; D gene uncertain. Trimming took off 0 bases at V and 10 bases at J, with 5 bases between the two ends. The length of the CDR3 is 11 residues. CDR1 is SGHTS and CDR2 is YDEGEE in the germline V gene. CDR3 amino acids: CASSLDTEQFF. The CDR3 nucleotides read TGTGCCAGCAGCTTGGACACCGAGCAGTTCTTC. The whole variable domain, filled in from reference TRBV5-8 and TRBJ2-1, reads EAGVTQSPTHLIKTRGQQATLRCSPISGHTSVYWYQQALGLGLQFLLWYDEGEERNRGNFPPRFSGRQFPNYSSELNVNALELEDSALYLCASSLDTEQFFGPGTRLTVL.

The rearrangement uses TRBV6-5 and TRBJ2-4, with D possibly being TRBD2 (5 bases). CDR1 MNHEY and CDR2 SVGAGI come from the germline V gene. The V end lost 7 bases, the J end lost 7 bases, and 14 bases lay between the germline ends. The CDR3 loop spans 13 amino acids. The CDR3 protein is CASTPSPGNIQYF. The DNA for the CDR3 is TGTGCCAGCACCCCGTCTCCGGGGAACATTCAGTACTTC.

CDR3 sequence: CASSDFFGQGAYEQYF. In DNA form, the CDR3 reads TGTGCCAGCAGTGATTTTTTTGGACAGGGGGCTTACGAGCAGTACTTC. The chain links TRBV6-1 to TRBJ2-7, with 11 bases aligning to TRBD1. After removal of 3 bases from V and 4 bases from J, the junction contained 8 bases not matched to a gene. CDR1 and CDR2 (germline): MNHNS, SASEGT. The CDR3 loop spans 16 amino acids.

This clone was recorded once. This chain uses TRBV5-1 with TRBJ2-7; a weak D match, TRBD2 (6 bases). V was trimmed by 2 bases and J by 7 bases, leaving 13 bases between them. The CDR3 is made up of 13 amino acids. Germline V gene lookup returns CDR1 SGHRS and CDR2 YFSETQ. The CDR3 nucleotides read TGCGCCAGCAGCTTAACGGGGGATCGGGAGCAGTACTTC. Amino acids: CASSLTGDREQYF.

This chain links TRBV6-1 with TRBJ2-7; the D is unclear. The CDR3 extends over 15 amino acids. The germline CDR1 and CDR2 sequences are MNHNS and SASEGT. The V and J ends lost 2 bases and 0 bases respectively, with 11 bases between them. This chain's CDR3 is CASSEPPGYSYEQYF. DNA of the CDR3: TGTGCCAGCAGTGAACCGCCAGGCTACTCCTACGAGCAGTACTTC.

The gene calls are TRBV7-2 and TRBJ2-7; 9 nucleotides match TRBD2. The germline V gene encodes CDR1 SGHTA and CDR2 FQGNSA. Losses at the gene ends were 4 bases for V and 7 bases for J; bases not matched to a gene: 11. The CDR3 has 15 residues. The CDR3 sequence is CASSSQRGASGEQYF. Here the CDR3 DNA reads TGTGCCAGCAGCTCACAGCGGGGGGCCTCCGGGGAGCAGTACTTC.

The chain links TRBV15 to TRBJ2-7; D is possibly TRBD2 (6 bases). CDR3 length: 17 amino acids. With 0 bases removed from V and 2 bases from J, the gap between germline ends came to 17 bases. Germline loops: CDR1 LNHNV, CDR2 YYDKDF (reference sequence). The CDR3 DNA reads TGTGCCACCAGCAGAGATTCATCGGAGGGGTCAGCCTACGAGCAGTACTTC. It yields the protein CATSRDSSEGSAYEQYF.

This rearrangement joins TRBV29-1 to TRBJ1-1, with 7 nucleotides matching TRBD1. CDR3 length equals 13 residues. Unmatched junction bases numbered 9, after V lost 6 bases and J lost 5 bases. Germline V CDR1 and CDR2: SQVTM, ANQGSEA. CDR3 loop: CSVLDRLQTEAFF. In DNA form, the CDR3 reads TGCAGCGTATTGGACAGGCTTCAGACTGAAGCTTTCTTT.

The V and J genes are TRBV2 and TRBJ1-2; 8 bases are shared with TRBD1. CDR1 is SNHLY and CDR2 is FYNNEI in the germline V gene. Trimming took 9 bases from V and 3 from J; bases not matched to a gene: 9. This CDR3 is 14 amino acids long. This CDR3 reads CASQETGADYGYTF. The CDR3 nucleotides read TGTGCCAGTCAAGAGACAGGGGCTGACTATGGCTACACCTTC.

The chain links TRBV5-1 to TRBJ2-3; TRBD2 is a possible D gene (5 bases). Germline V lookup: CDR1 SGHRS, CDR2 YFSETQ. The CDR3 totals 16 residues. Trimming took 2 bases from V and 2 from J, leaving 15 bases between them. The chain's CDR3 is CASSLLGSPLTDTQYF. CDR3 DNA: TGCGCCAGCAGCTTACTGGGGAGTCCCCTCACAGATACGCAGTATTTT.

The CDR3 here is CASSEAQAGNTIYF. CDR3 coding DNA: TGTGCCAGCAGTGAAGCGCAGGCCGGAAACACCATATATTTT. This rearrangement joins TRBV6-1 to TRBJ1-3, with D unresolved. V was pared by 0 bases and J by 4 bases, with 7 bases between. The CDR3 extends over 14 amino acids. From germline, CDR1 is MNHNS and CDR2 SASEGT.

This chain joins TRBV27 and TRBJ1-1; 8 nucleotides align to TRBD1. The CDR3 totals 17 residues. The germline CDR1 and CDR2 sequences are MNHEY and SMNVEV (reference sequence). Trimming at V came to 3 bases and at J to 3 bases, leaving 12 bases not matched to a gene. The CDR3 sequence: CASSFLRGRREHTEAFF. Written as DNA, the CDR3 is TGTGCCAGCAGTTTCCTCAGGGGGCGAAGAGAACACACTGAAGCTTTCTTT.

The chain combines TRBV6-1 with TRBJ1-2; a possible D gene is TRBD1 (5 bases). V lost 1 base, J lost 4 bases, and 7 bases lay in between. The CDR3 has 13 residues. Germline V lookup: CDR1 MNHNS, CDR2 SASEGT. The CDR3 region has the DNA TGTGCCAGCAGTGAAGGGGGCTCCTATGGCTACACCTTC. Translated: CASSEGGSYGYTF.

This chain uses TRBV4-1 with TRBJ2-7; 14 bases map to TRBD2. The germline gives CDR1 MGHRA, CDR2 YSYEKL. J gave up 7 bases and V 1 base, and 9 bases lay outside the gene matches. This CDR3 comprises 17 residues. The CDR3 DNA is TGCGCCAGCAGCCAAGCTAAGAGGGGACTAGCGGGAGAAGAGCAGTACTTC. As protein: CASSQAKRGLAGEEQYF.

This clone was observed many times. Relative to the germline gene, one junction end is altered; a read error may explain this. The V gene is TRBV7-7, the J gene TRBJ2-7, with 7 positions matching TRBD1. Looked up from germline, CDR1 is SSHAT and CDR2 is FNYEAQ (reference sequence). This CDR3 spans 13 amino acids. The CDR3 loop is CASSHGQAYEQYF. The CDR3 nucleotides read TGTGCTAGCAGCCACGGACAGGCCTACGAGCAGTACTTC.